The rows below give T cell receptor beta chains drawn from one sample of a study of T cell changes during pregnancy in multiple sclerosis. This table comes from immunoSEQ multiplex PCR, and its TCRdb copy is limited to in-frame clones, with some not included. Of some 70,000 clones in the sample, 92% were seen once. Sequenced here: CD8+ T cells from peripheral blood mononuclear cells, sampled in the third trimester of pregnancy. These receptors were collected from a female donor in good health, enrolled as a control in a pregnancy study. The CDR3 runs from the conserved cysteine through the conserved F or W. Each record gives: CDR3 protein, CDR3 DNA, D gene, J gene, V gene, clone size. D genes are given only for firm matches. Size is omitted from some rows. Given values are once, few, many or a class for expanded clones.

CDR3aa: CASSPDTEEGYTF; CDR3nt: TGCGCCAGCAGCCCGGACACGGAAGAGGGCTACACCTTC; d_gene: .; j_gene: TRBJ1-2; v_gene: TRBV4-3; abundance: .
CDR3aa: CASSLRQGGLEQYF; CDR3nt: TGTGCCAGCAGTTTAAGGCAGGGAGGTCTCGAGCAGTACTTC; d_gene: .; j_gene: TRBJ2-7; v_gene: TRBV27; abundance: .
CDR3aa: CASSDSMGTGGDTQYF; CDR3nt: TGTGCCAGCAGTGACTCGATGGGGACAGGGGGAGATACGCAGTATTTT; d_gene: TRBD1; j_gene: TRBJ2-3; v_gene: TRBV6-4; abundance: .
CDR3aa: CASSLGVSGNTIYF; CDR3nt: TGTGCCAGCAGCCTCGGGGTCTCTGGAAACACCATATATTTT; d_gene: .; j_gene: TRBJ1-3; v_gene: TRBV7-8; abundance: .
CDR3aa: CASSHKGGHTEAFF; CDR3nt: TGTGCCAGCAGTCACAAAGGGGGTCACACTGAAGCTTTCTTT; d_gene: .; j_gene: TRBJ1-1; v_gene: TRBV27; abundance: .
CDR3aa: CASRDSIRDREAFF; CDR3nt: TGTGCCAGCAGGGACTCGATAAGGGACAGGGAAGCTTTCTTT; d_gene: TRBD1; j_gene: TRBJ1-1; v_gene: TRBV11-3; abundance: .
CDR3aa: CAWRGGETQYF; CDR3nt: TGTGCCTGGAGGGGGGGGGAGACCCAGTACTTC; d_gene: TRBD2; j_gene: TRBJ2-5; v_gene: TRBV30; abundance: .
CDR3aa: CARTSLGNEQFF; CDR3nt: TGTGCCCGGACTAGCCTGGGGAATGAGCAGTTCTTC; d_gene: TRBD2; j_gene: TRBJ2-1; v_gene: TRBV2; abundance: .
CDR3aa: CASNQGDRAYNSPLHF; CDR3nt: TGTGCCAGCAACCAGGGTGACAGAGCCTATAATTCACCCCTCCACTTT; d_gene: .; j_gene: TRBJ1-6; v_gene: TRBV9; abundance: .
CDR3aa: CAISDPGTTYNEQFF; CDR3nt: TGTGCCATCAGCGACCCGGGGACTACATACAATGAGCAGTTCTTC; d_gene: TRBD2; j_gene: TRBJ2-1; v_gene: TRBV10-3; abundance: once
CDR3aa: CASSHPTIQQQGNYGYTF; CDR3nt: TGTGCCAGCAGCCACCCCACCATTCAACAACAGGGAAACTATGGCTACACCTTC; d_gene: .; j_gene: TRBJ1-2; v_gene: TRBV5-6; abundance: few
CDR3aa: CASSGIGGAGANVLTF; CDR3nt: TGTGCCAGCAGCGGAATTGGGGGGGCTGGGGCCAACGTCCTGACTTTC; d_gene: TRBD2; j_gene: TRBJ2-6; v_gene: TRBV5-6; abundance: .
CDR3aa: CASSLGSSGDEQFF; CDR3nt: TGTGCCAGCAGTTTAGGGAGTAGCGGGGATGAGCAGTTCTTC; d_gene: TRBD2; j_gene: TRBJ2-1; v_gene: TRBV27; abundance: once
CDR3aa: CASSLDLAYEQYF; CDR3nt: TGTGCCAGCAGCTTAGATCTGGCTTACGAGCAGTACTTC; d_gene: .; j_gene: TRBJ2-7; v_gene: TRBV11-2; abundance: once
CDR3aa: CARTVGGIGNTEAFF; CDR3nt: TGTGCCAGGACAGTGGGGGGTATAGGGAACACTGAAGCTTTCTTT; d_gene: .; j_gene: TRBJ1-1; v_gene: TRBV19; abundance: .
CDR3aa: CASRLRGEGPGELFF; CDR3nt: TGTGCCAGCAGATTACGGGGGGAGGGGCCCGGGGAGCTGTTTTTT; d_gene: TRBD2; j_gene: TRBJ2-2; v_gene: TRBV2; abundance: .
CDR3aa: CASNTQGYEQYF; CDR3nt: TGTGCCAGCAACACCCAGGGCTACGAGCAGTACTTC; d_gene: .; j_gene: TRBJ2-7; v_gene: TRBV5-8; abundance: .
CDR3aa: CASRRDRPHRDTQYF; CDR3nt: TGTGCAAGTCGCCGAGACAGGCCCCACAGAGATACGCAGTATTTT; d_gene: .; j_gene: TRBJ2-3; v_gene: TRBV12-2; abundance: .
CDR3aa: CASSWDRGGTEAFF; CDR3nt: TGTGCCAGCAGCTGGGACAGGGGAGGAACTGAAGCTTTCTTT; d_gene: TRBD1; j_gene: TRBJ1-1; v_gene: TRBV7-9; abundance: .
CDR3aa: CASSQERENTEAFF; CDR3nt: TGCGCCAGCAGCCAAGAGAGGGAGAACACTGAAGCTTTCTTT; d_gene: .; j_gene: TRBJ1-1; v_gene: TRBV4-1; abundance: .
CDR3aa: CSVGGTYEQYF; CDR3nt: TGCAGCGTTGGAGGTACCTACGAGCAGTACTTC; d_gene: .; j_gene: TRBJ2-7; v_gene: TRBV29-1; abundance: .
CDR3aa: CAWSPERTTQYF; CDR3nt: TGTGCCTGGAGCCCCGAGCGGACGACCCAGTACTTC; d_gene: .; j_gene: TRBJ2-5; v_gene: TRBV30; abundance: once
CDR3aa: CASSANRGFTDTQYF; CDR3nt: TGTGCCAGCAGCGCTAACAGGGGCTTCACAGATACGCAGTATTTT; d_gene: TRBD1; j_gene: TRBJ2-3; v_gene: TRBV9; abundance: .
CDR3aa: CASSWGRDMSNYGYTF; CDR3nt: TGTGCCAGCAGCTGGGGGAGGGACATGTCTAACTATGGCTACACCTTC; d_gene: .; j_gene: TRBJ1-2; v_gene: TRBV7-9; abundance: .